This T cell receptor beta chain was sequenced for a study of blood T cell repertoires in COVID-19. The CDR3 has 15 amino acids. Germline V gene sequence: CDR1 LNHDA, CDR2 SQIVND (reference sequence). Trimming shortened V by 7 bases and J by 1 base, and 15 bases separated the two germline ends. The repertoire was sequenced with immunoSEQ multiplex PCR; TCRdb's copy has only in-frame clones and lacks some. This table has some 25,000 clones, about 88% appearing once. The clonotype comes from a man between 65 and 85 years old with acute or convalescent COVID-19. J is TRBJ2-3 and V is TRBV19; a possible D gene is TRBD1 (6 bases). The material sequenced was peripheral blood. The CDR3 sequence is CASTLRWGRTDTQYF. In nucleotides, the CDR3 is TGTGCCAGTACCCTCCGTTGGGGGCGCACAGATACGCAGTATTTT.